A selection of T cell receptor beta chains follows, all from one sample in a study of T cell responses to AZD1222 COVID-19 vaccine. Clones were read by immunoSEQ multiplex PCR, and TCRdb kept only the in-frame ones, dropping some. The sample includes more than 150,000 clones, about 93% of them seen just once. Sequences were derived from peripheral blood, sampled 28 days after the second AZD1222 dose. These receptors all come from an adult who received the AZD1222 COVID-19 vaccine. Each CDR3 is given with its conserved first and last residue. A D gene is named only where the DNA matches it firmly. Clone size, where shown, is once, few, many, or a class for clones that have expanded.

D,V,J,size,CDR3,DNA
NA,TRBV10-3,TRBJ1-5,NA,CAIGNSNQPQHF,TGTGCCATTGGGAATAGCAATCAGCCCCAGCATTTT
NA,TRBV19,TRBJ2-3,NA,CASIPDKGSTDTQYF,TGTGCCAGTATCCCGGACAAGGGAAGCACAGATACGCAGTATTTT
TRBD2,TRBV5-1,TRBJ2-3,NA,CASRPSGGTDTQYF,TGCGCCAGCAGGCCTAGCGGGGGGACAGATACGCAGTATTTT
TRBD1,TRBV3-1/TRBV3-2,TRBJ2-2,once,CAIAKGTASTGELFF,TGTGCCATCGCTAAGGGGACAGCAAGCACCGGGGAGCTGTTTTTT
TRBD1,TRBV6-2/TRBV6-3,TRBJ1-1,NA,CASSYLGQQYALRPNTEAFF,TGTGCCAGCAGTTATCTGGGACAGCAATACGCGTTACGTCCGAACACTGAAGCTTTCTTT
NA,TRBV4-3,TRBJ1-2,NA,CASSRHGRGNNYGYTF,TGCGCCAGCAGCCGTCATGGGAGGGGAAATAACTATGGCTACACCTTC
NA,TRBV24-1,TRBJ1-1,NA,CATSDLGRDTEAFF,TGTGCCACCAGTGATTTGGGGAGGGACACTGAAGCTTTCTTT
TRBD2,TRBV7-9,TRBJ2-1,NA,CASSYGTGTTPYNEQFF,TGTGCCAGCAGCTATGGGACCGGGACTACTCCTTACAATGAGCAGTTCTTC
NA,TRBV28,TRBJ1-1,NA,CASSLYLWGETEAFF,TGTGCCAGCAGTTTATATCTCTGGGGGGAGACTGAAGCTTTCTTT
NA,TRBV19,TRBJ1-5,NA,CASSIAPNSEQPQHF,TGTGCCAGTAGTATTGCCCCTAACTCGGAGCAGCCCCAGCATTTT
NA,TRBV4-1,TRBJ1-1,NA,CASSQVRPHEAFF,TGCGCCAGCAGCCAAGTTCGACCACACGAGGCTTTCTTT
NA,TRBV19,TRBJ2-2,NA,CASSPWGGGELFF,TGTGCCAGTAGCCCCTGGGGTGGGGGGGAGCTGTTTTTT
NA,TRBV4-3,TRBJ2-2,NA,CASSQGGKGTGELFF,TGCGCCAGCAGCCAAGGGGGAAAAGGCACCGGGGAGCTGTTTTTT
NA,TRBV5-1,TRBJ2-3,NA,CASSLAGSTDTQYF,TGCGCCAGCAGCTTGGCGGGGAGCACAGATACGCAGTATTTT
NA,TRBV27,TRBJ2-1,once,CASSLGGDPYNEQFF,TGTGCCAGCAGTTTAGGAGGGGACCCCTACAATGAGCAGTTCTTC
TRBD1,TRBV4-1,TRBJ1-3,NA,CASSHPLLTGKGNTIYF,TGCGCCAGCAGCCACCCGCTCCTGACAGGGAAGGGGAACACCATATATTTT
NA,TRBV2,TRBJ1-6,once,CASNEGDSPLHF,TGTGCCAGCAATGAGGGGGATTCACCCCTCCACTTT
NA,TRBV6-6,TRBJ2-7,NA,CASQPARSMDEQYF,TGTGCCAGCCAACCGGCGAGAAGCATGGACGAGCAGTACTTC
NA,TRBV3-1/TRBV3-2,TRBJ2-1,NA,CASSQVTVNEQFF,TGTGCCAGCAGCCAAGTTACGGTCAATGAGCAGTTCTTC
NA,TRBV30,TRBJ1-3,NA,CAWTKGEGGFSGNTIYF,TGTGCCTGGACTAAAGGGGAGGGTGGATTTTCTGGAAACACCATATATTTT
NA,TRBV2,TRBJ1-6,NA,CASSDVRASYNSPLHF,TGTGCCAGCAGTGACGTCAGGGCATCCTATAATTCACCCCTCCACTTT
TRBD2,TRBV11-3,TRBJ2-3,NA,CASSVSGRNTDTQYF,TGTGCCAGCAGCGTCAGCGGGAGGAACACAGATACGCAGTATTTT
TRBD2,TRBV11-2,TRBJ2-7,NA,CASSPKRGRKEQYF,TGTGCCAGCAGCCCCAAGCGGGGGAGGAAAGAGCAGTACTTC
NA,TRBV5-6,TRBJ1-5,NA,CASSLSPNQPQHF,TGTGCCAGCAGCTTAAGTCCCAATCAGCCCCAGCATTTT
NA,TRBV18,TRBJ1-2,NA,CATTGGTGLNYGYTF,TGTGCCACCACGGGGGGCACAGGGCTTAACTATGGCTACACCTTC
TRBD1,TRBV5-1,TRBJ2-6,NA,CASSLVGQGAGSSGANVLTF,TGCGCCAGCAGCTTGGTCGGACAGGGGGCCGGTTCGTCTGGGGCCAACGTCCTGACTTTC
NA,TRBV4-1,TRBJ2-3,NA,CATASLGWGQGFDTQYF,TGCGCCACCGCCTCCCTTGGTTGGGGGCAGGGTTTCGATACGCAGTATTTT
TRBD1,TRBV5-4,TRBJ1-1,NA,CASSRPTGDTEAFF,TGTGCCAGCAGCAGACCTACAGGGGACACTGAAGCTTTCTTT
TRBD1,TRBV5-4,TRBJ2-3,NA,CASSQGGQGAYTQYF,TGTGCCAGCAGCCAGGGGGGACAGGGGGCGTATACGCAGTATTTT
NA,TRBV4-1,TRBJ1-5,once,CASSQVWEGGNQPQHF,TGCGCCAGCAGCCAAGTTTGGGAGGGAGGCAATCAGCCCCAGCATTTT
TRBD1,TRBV29-1,TRBJ1-3,NA,CSVRQGDPGNTIYF,TGCAGCGTGAGACAGGGGGACCCTGGAAACACCATATATTTT
TRBD1,TRBV3-1/TRBV3-2,TRBJ2-4,NA,CASSPTGGAVNIQYF,TGTGCCAGCAGCCCGACAGGGGGCGCGGTAAACATTCAGTACTTC
NA,TRBV6-5,TRBJ1-6,NA,CASSYSTESNSPLHF,TGTGCCAGCAGTTACTCGACAGAGAGTAATTCACCCCTCCACTTT
NA,TRBV30,TRBJ2-7,NA,CAWSVSGVRQYF,TGTGCCTGGAGTGTCTCCGGGGTTCGGCAGTACTTC
NA,TRBV4-2,TRBJ1-1,few,CASSAAGNTEAFF,TGTGCCAGCAGCGCGGCGGGGAACACTGAAGCTTTCTTT
NA,TRBV27,TRBJ1-4,NA,CASSLGYKDNEKLFF,TGTGCCAGCAGTTTAGGGTATAAAGATAATGAAAAACTGTTTTTT
NA,TRBV4-1,TRBJ1-6,few,CASSQAVSPLHF,TGCGCCAGCAGCCAAGCCGTTTCACCCCTCCACTTT
NA,TRBV4-1,TRBJ1-5,NA,CASSQDNFYQPQHF,TGCGCCAGCAGCCAAGATAACTTCTATCAGCCCCAGCATTTT
NA,TRBV21-1,TRBJ1-4,few,CASSNQGSNEKLFF,TGTGCCAGCAGCAACCAGGGTTCTAATGAAAAACTGTTTTTT
NA,TRBV7-2,TRBJ1-2,once,CASSLVQGEGYTF,TGTGCCAGCAGCTTAGTACAGGGTGAGGGCTACACCTTC
TRBD1,TRBV5-4,TRBJ2-2,NA,CASSLFGTARTGELFF,TGTGCCAGCAGCTTGTTCGGGACAGCACGCACCGGGGAGCTGTTTTTT
NA,TRBV23-1,TRBJ2-1,NA,CASSQSRQSGNEQFF,TGCGCCAGCAGTCAATCGAGGCAGTCCGGCAATGAGCAGTTCTTC
NA,TRBV5-1,TRBJ1-5,few,CASSLAAGNQPQHF,TGCGCCAGCAGCTTGGCCGCAGGCAATCAGCCCCAGCATTTT
NA,TRBV27,TRBJ2-6,once,CAKTQGSGANVLTF,TGTGCCAAAACACAGGGCTCTGGGGCCAACGTCCTGACTTTC
NA,TRBV7-3,TRBJ1-5,few,CASRSPLVCPQHF,TGTGCCAGCAGGTCCCCCCTAGTATGCCCCCAGCATTTT
NA,TRBV4-3,TRBJ2-7,NA,CASNLNVGNYEQYF,TGCGCCAGCAACCTGAATGTGGGTAACTACGAGCAGTACTTC
TRBD1,TRBV27,TRBJ1-2,once,CASSLRGTGGGYTF,TGTGCCAGCAGTTTACGAGGGACAGGGGGCGGCTACACCTTC
NA,TRBV2,TRBJ2-7,once,CASSDGRFIYEQYF,TGTGCCAGCAGTGATGGGCGGTTCATTTACGAGCAGTACTTC
NA,TRBV4-2,TRBJ2-5,once,CASSPSSGGKETQYF,TGTGCCAGCAGCCCGTCATCCGGGGGTAAAGAGACCCAGTACTTC
TRBD1,TRBV5-1,TRBJ1-6,NA,CASSAGGQLNSPLHF,TGCGCCAGCAGCGCAGGGGGACAGCTTAATTCACCCCTCCACTTT
TRBD1,TRBV6-5,TRBJ1-4,NA,CASRDGTGHEKLFF,TGTGCCAGCAGGGACGGGACAGGGCATGAAAAACTGTTTTTT
TRBD1,TRBV5-5,TRBJ1-4,NA,CASSSRSGQGNEKLFF,TGTGCCAGCAGCTCCCGGTCGGGACAGGGGAATGAAAAACTGTTTTTT
TRBD2,TRBV6-6,TRBJ2-1,NA,CASRGRTSGTYNEQFF,TGTGCCAGCAGAGGGAGGACTAGCGGGACCTACAATGAGCAGTTCTTC
NA,TRBV27,TRBJ1-1,NA,CASSPSGANTEAFF,TGTGCCAGCAGTCCCTCGGGCGCCAACACTGAAGCTTTCTTT
NA,TRBV11-2,TRBJ2-6,once,CASSPLGSGANVLTF,TGTGCCAGCAGCCCCCTGGGCTCTGGGGCCAACGTCCTGACTTTC
TRBD1,TRBV6-5,TRBJ1-5,NA,CASSYGTGPQHF,TGTGCCAGCAGTTACGGGACAGGGCCCCAGCATTTT
NA,TRBV7-9,TRBJ2-1,NA,CASSLGTQGNEQFF,TGTGCCAGCAGCTTAGGGACGCAGGGGAATGAGCAGTTCTTC
NA,TRBV5-6,TRBJ1-3,NA,CASSPSAIRVRVSGNTIYF,TGTGCCAGCAGCCCATCCGCGATCCGGGTCAGAGTCTCTGGAAACACCATATATTTT